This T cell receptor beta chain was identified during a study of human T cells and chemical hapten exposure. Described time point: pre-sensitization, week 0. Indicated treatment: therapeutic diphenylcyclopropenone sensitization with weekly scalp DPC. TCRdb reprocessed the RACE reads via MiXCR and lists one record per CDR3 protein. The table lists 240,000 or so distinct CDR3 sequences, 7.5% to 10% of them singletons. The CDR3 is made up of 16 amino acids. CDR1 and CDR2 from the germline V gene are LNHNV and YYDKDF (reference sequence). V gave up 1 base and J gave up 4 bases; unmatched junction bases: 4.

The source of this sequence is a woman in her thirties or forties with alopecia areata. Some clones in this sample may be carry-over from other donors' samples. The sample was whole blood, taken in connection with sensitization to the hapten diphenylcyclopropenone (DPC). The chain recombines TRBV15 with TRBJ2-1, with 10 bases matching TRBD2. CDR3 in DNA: TGTGCCACCAGCAGAGGAACTAGCGGGGCTTACAATGAGCAGTTCTTC. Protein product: CATSRGTSGAYNEQFF.